Shown below are 11 T cell receptor beta chains from a single sample sequenced in a study of T cell changes during pregnancy in multiple sclerosis. Clones were read by immunoSEQ multiplex PCR, and TCRdb kept only the in-frame ones, dropping some. The data hold around 100,000 clones, with 80% to 95% observed a single time. This sample comprised peripheral blood, obtained after pregnancy. The receptors were gathered from a female donor with multiple sclerosis, enrolled in a pregnancy study.

The CDR3 region is CASSLASGGIKETQYF. CDR3 coding DNA: TGCGCCAGCAGCTTGGCCTCTGGGGGCATAAAGGAGACCCAGTACTTC. The chain has TRBV5-1 and TRBJ2-5; a weak D match, TRBD1 (6 bases). Trimming cost V 0 bases and J 5 bases, with 17 bases left between them. CDR3 length: 16 amino acids. In germline, CDR1 is SGHRS, CDR2 YFSETQ.

V is TRBV14 and J is TRBJ2-7; 10 bases line up with TRBD1. This CDR3 spans 15 amino acids. With V trimmed by 6 bases and J by 10 bases, 15 bases remained unmatched. Germline values: CDR1 SGHDN, CDR2 FVKESK. In DNA, the CDR3 is TGTGCCAGCAGAGCTCCCGGGACAGGGGCTACGAAACAGTACTTC. Encoded protein: CASRAPGTGATKQYF.

There are a few counts of this clone. The chain is built from TRBV16 and TRBJ1-2; 7 bases match TRBD1. CDR1 KGHSY and CDR2 FQNENV come from the germline V gene. The CDR3 loop spans 14 amino acids. Germline trimming cut 4 bases from V and 5 bases from J; bases unmatched to any gene: 7. CDR3 in amino acids: CASSLWDSQYGYTF. In DNA, the CDR3 is TGTGCCAGCAGCCTCTGGGACAGTCAGTATGGCTACACCTTC. Based on the CDR3 plus reference TRBV16 and TRBJ1-2, the full variable domain is GEEVAQTPKHLVRGEGQKAKLYCAPIKGHSYVFWYQQVLKNEFKFLISFQNENVFDETGMPKERFSAKCLPNSPCSLEIQATKLEDSAVYFCASSLWDSQYGYTFGSGTRLTVV.

The J gene is TRBJ2-7, the V gene TRBV4-1; 8 bases are a match to TRBD2. This CDR3 is 16 amino acids long. The trim removed 1 base at V and 6 bases at J, leaving 11 bases unmatched. The germline CDR1 and CDR2 sequences are MGHRA and YSYEKL. The CDR3 here is CASSQAWGTRNVEQYF. DNA for the CDR3: TGCGCCAGCAGCCAAGCTTGGGGGACTAGGAATGTCGAGCAGTACTTC.

Notes on this clone: One end of the junction is discordant with germline, which a read error may explain. The chain carries TRBV7-7 and TRBJ1-1; tentatively, D is TRBD1 (5 bases). The germline gives CDR1 SSHAT, CDR2 FNYEAQ (reference sequence). This CDR3 has 13 amino acids. CDR3 bases: TGTGCTAGCAGCAAGGACACCAACACTGAAGCTTTCTTT. It codes for CASSKDTNTEAFF.

The chain carries TRBV14 and TRBJ2-7; 13 bases agree with TRBD2. J was trimmed by 7 bases and V by 4 bases; bases with no gene match: 1. This CDR3 has 13 residues. Germline CDR1 SGHDN, CDR2 FVKESK. CDR3 region: CASSPGLAGEQYF. As DNA, the CDR3 is TGTGCCAGCAGCCCGGGACTAGCGGGAGAGCAGTACTTC.

CDR3 nucleotides: TGTGCCAGCAGCGTGGGGACAGGGGGCGCAACTGAAGCTTTCTTT. Protein: CASSVGTGGATEAFF. The V gene is TRBV9, the J gene TRBJ1-1; 12 bases match TRBD1. This CDR3 has 15 amino acids. Per germline, CDR1 SGDLS and CDR2 YYNGEE. The junction had 4 bases not matched to a gene; V was cut back by 2 bases and J by 5 bases. Based on the CDR3 plus reference TRBV9 and TRBJ1-1, the full variable domain is DSGVTQTPKHLITATGQRVTLRCSPRSGDLSVYWYQQSLDQGLQFLIQYYNGEERAKGNILERFSAQQFPDLHSELNLSSLELGDSALYFCASSVGTGGATEAFFGQGTRLTVV.

CDR3 in amino acids: CASSEGTVGSPLHF. CDR3 sequence (DNA): TGTGCCAGCAGCGAAGGGACAGTAGGTTCACCCCTCCACTTT. This rearrangement joins TRBV7-3 to TRBJ1-6, with 7 bases fitting TRBD1. This CDR3 has 14 residues. Germline CDR1 SGHTA, CDR2 FQGTGA. V dropped 5 bases and J dropped 9; count of bases not matched to a gene: 7. The full variable domain, its missing parts supplied by reference TRBV7-3 and TRBJ1-6, is GAGVSQTPSNKVTEKGKYVELRCDPISGHTALYWYRQSLGQGPEFLIYFQGTGAADDSGLPNDRFFAVRPEGSVSTLKIQRTERGDSAVYLCASSEGTVGSPLHFGNGTRLTVT.

The chain has TRBV9 and TRBJ1-2; TRBD1 matches 9 bases. This CDR3 is 14 amino acids long. Germline CDR1 is SGDLS and CDR2 is YYNGEE. V trimming: 3 bases; J trimming: 8 bases; junction bases outside the gene matches: 8. The CDR3 nucleotides read TGTGCCAGCAGCGCTCAACAGGGGGCGTGGGGCTACACCTTC. Protein sequence: CASSAQQGAWGYTF.

The rearrangement links TRBV7-3 to TRBJ2-7; 7 bases agree with TRBD1. Unmatched junction bases numbered 6, after V lost 4 bases and J lost 6 bases. The CDR3 is 13 amino acids. The germline V gene encodes CDR1 SGHTA and CDR2 FQGTGA. The chain's CDR3 is CASSSDRESEQYF. The CDR3 nucleotides read TGTGCCAGCAGCTCAGACAGGGAGTCCGAGCAGTACTTC. Combining the CDR3 with reference TRBV7-3 and TRBJ2-7 gives the whole variable domain GAGVSQTPSNKVTEKGKYVELRCDPISGHTALYWYRQSLGQGPEFLIYFQGTGAADDSGLPNDRFFAVRPEGSVSTLKIQRTERGDSAVYLCASSSDRESEQYFGPGTRLTVT.

V usage is TRBV5-6 and J usage is TRBJ2-1, with D possibly being TRBD2 (5 bases). Per germline, CDR1 SGHDT and CDR2 YYEEEE. V lost 4 bases and J lost 0, with 11 bases in between. The CDR3 spans 15 residues. The CDR3 reads CASSGGSSSYNEQFF. DNA for the CDR3: TGTGCCAGCAGCGGAGGATCGAGCTCCTACAATGAGCAGTTCTTC.